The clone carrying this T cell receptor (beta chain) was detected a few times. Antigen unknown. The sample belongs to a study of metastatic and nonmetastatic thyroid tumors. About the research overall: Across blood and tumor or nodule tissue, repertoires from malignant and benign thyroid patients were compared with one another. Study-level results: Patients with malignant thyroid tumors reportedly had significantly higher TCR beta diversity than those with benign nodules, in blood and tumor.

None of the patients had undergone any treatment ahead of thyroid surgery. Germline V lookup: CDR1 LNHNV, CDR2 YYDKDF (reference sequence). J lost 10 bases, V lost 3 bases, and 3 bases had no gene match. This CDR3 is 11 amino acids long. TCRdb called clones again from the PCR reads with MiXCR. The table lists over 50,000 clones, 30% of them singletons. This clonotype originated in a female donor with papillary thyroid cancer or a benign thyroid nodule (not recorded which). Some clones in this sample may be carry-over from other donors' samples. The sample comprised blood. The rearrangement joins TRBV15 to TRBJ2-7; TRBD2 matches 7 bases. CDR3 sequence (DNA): TGTGCCACCAGCAGGGGAGGGGAACAGTACTTC. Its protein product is CATSRGGEQYF.